Described below is a single T cell receptor (beta chain) sequence and its context. Its matching antigen is unknown. The data are from a study of T cells in localized non-small cell lung cancer. Overall study findings and caveats: As only one tumor region underwent sequencing, heterogeneity remains possible. It was uninvolved adjacent lung that showed the highest T cell clonality, exceeding tumor.

The CDR3 spans 15 residues. Trimming took 1 base from V and 1 from J, leaving 9 bases between them. Per the germline V gene, CDR1 is SGHRS and CDR2 is YFSETQ. Sequencing used immunoSEQ multiplex PCR; TCRdb keeps in-frame clones, though not all of them. The sample lists fewer than 15,000 clones, about 86% occurring once. The receptor was isolated from a female donor at least 60 years old with stage I squamous cell lung carcinoma. The rearrangement uses TRBV5-1 and TRBJ1-3; D gene unclear. Sample: peripheral blood, taken before any cancer treatment. CDR3 protein: CASSLRGVSGNTIYF. The CDR3 nucleotides are TGCGCCAGCAGCTTGCGAGGTGTTTCTGGAAACACCATATATTTT.